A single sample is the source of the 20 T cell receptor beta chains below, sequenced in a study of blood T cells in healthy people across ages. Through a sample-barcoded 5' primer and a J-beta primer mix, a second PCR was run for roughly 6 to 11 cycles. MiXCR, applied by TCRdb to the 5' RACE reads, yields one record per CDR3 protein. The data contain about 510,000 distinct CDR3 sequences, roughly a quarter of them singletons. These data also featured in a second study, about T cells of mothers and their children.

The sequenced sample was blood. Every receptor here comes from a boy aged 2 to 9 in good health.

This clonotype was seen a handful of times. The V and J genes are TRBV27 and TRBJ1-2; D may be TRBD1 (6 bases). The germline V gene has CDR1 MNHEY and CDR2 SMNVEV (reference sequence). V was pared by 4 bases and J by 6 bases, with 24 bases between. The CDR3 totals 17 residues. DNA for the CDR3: TGTGCCAGCAGTTCGCAGACAGGTCCACAGACATGGGATGGCTACACCTTC. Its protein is CASSSQTGPQTWDGYTF.

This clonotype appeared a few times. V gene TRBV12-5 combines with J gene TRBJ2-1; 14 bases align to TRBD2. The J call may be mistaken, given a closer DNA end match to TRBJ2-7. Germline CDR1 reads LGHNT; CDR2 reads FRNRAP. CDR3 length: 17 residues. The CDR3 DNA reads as TGTGCTAGTGGTTTGAGACTAGCGGGAGGGGTCTCCTACGAGCAGTACTTC. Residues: CASGLRLAGGVSYEQYF.

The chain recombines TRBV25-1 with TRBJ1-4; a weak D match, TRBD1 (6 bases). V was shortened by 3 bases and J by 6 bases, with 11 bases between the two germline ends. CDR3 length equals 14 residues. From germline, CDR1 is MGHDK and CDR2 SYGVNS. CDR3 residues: CASSDGGMDEKLFF. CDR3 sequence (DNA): TGTGCCAGCAGTGATGGGGGCATGGATGAAAAACTGTTTTTT.

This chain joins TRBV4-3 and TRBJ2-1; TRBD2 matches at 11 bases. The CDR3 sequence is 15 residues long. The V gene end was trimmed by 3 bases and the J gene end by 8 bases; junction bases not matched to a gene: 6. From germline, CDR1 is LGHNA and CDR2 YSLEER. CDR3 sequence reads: CASSHSPGLADEQFF. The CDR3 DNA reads TGCGCCAGCAGCCATTCTCCGGGACTAGCGGATGAGCAGTTCTTC.

The CDR3 coding sequence is TGTGCCAGCACGCGAGCGGGAGGGGCCGATACGCAGTATTTT. Translation: CASTRAGGADTQYF. The gene calls are TRBV6-6 and TRBJ2-3; 10 bases are a match to TRBD2. This CDR3 region has 14 residues. With 7 bases clipped from V and 6 bases from J, the junction kept 7 bases outside the gene matches. Germline CDR1 and CDR2: MNHNY and SVGAGI (reference sequence).

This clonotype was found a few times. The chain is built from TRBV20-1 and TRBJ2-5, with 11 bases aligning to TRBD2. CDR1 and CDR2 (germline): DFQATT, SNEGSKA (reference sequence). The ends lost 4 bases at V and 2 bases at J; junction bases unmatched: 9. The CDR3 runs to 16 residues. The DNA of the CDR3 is TGCAGTGCTACTGTTACGGGGACTAGCGGTCAAGAGACCCAGTACTTC. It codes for CSATVTGTSGQETQYF.

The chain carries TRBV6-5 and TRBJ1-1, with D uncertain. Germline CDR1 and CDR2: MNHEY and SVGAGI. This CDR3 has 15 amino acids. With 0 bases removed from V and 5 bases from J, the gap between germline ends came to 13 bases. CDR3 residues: CASSYSRTAFTEAFF. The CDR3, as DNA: TGTGCCAGCAGTTACTCTAGGACGGCCTTTACTGAAGCTTTCTTT.

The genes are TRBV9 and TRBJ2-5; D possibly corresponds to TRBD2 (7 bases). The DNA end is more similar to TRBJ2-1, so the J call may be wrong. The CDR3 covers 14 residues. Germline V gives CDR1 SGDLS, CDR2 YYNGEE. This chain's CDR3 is CASSVSGGRNEQFF. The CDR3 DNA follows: TGTGCCAGCAGCGTATCGGGGGGCCGGAATGAGCAGTTCTTC.

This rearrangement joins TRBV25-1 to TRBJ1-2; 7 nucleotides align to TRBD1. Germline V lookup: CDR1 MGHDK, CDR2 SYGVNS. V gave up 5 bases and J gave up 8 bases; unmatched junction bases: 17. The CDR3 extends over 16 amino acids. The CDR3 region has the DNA TGTGCCAGCAGTAAGAGGCCCGAGACAGGGCTCGGCGGCTACACCTTC. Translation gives CASSKRPETGLGGYTF.

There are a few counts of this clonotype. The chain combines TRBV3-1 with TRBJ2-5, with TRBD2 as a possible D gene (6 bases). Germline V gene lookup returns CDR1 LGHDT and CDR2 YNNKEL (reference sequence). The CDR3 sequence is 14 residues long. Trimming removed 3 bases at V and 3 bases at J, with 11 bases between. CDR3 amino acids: CASSQARREETQYF. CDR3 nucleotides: TGTGCCAGCAGCCAGGCAAGGAGGGAAGAGACCCAGTACTTC.

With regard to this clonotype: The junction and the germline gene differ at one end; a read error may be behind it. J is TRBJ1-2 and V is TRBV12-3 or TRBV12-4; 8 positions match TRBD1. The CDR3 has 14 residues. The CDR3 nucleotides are TGTGCCAACAGTCCCGGGACAGGTTTCTATGGCCACACCTTC. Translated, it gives CANSPGTGFYGHTF.

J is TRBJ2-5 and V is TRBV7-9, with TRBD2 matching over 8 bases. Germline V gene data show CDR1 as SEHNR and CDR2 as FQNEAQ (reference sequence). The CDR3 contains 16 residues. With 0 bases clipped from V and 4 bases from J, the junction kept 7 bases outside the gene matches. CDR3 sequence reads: CASSLAWTSLSETQYF. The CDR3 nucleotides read TGTGCCAGCAGCTTAGCCTGGACTAGCCTCTCAGAGACCCAGTACTTC.

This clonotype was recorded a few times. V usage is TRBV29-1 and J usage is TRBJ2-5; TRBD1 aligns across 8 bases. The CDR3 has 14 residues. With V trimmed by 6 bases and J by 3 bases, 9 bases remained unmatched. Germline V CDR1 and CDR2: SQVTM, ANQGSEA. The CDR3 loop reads CSVAPRTGKETQYF. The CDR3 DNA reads TGCAGCGTGGCCCCCAGGACAGGGAAAGAGACCCAGTACTTC.

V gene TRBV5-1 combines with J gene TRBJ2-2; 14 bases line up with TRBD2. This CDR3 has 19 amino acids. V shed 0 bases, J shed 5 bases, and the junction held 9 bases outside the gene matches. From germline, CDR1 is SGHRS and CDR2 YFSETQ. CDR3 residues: CASSLARLAGGPGTGELFF. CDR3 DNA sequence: TGCGCCAGCAGCTTGGCCCGACTAGCGGGAGGGCCAGGTACCGGGGAGCTGTTTTTT.

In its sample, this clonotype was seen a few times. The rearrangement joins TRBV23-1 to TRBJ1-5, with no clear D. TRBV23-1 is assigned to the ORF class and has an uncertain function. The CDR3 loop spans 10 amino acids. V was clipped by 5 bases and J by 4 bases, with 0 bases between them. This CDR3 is CASSNQPQHF. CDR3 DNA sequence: TGCGCCAGCAGTAATCAGCCCCAGCATTTT.

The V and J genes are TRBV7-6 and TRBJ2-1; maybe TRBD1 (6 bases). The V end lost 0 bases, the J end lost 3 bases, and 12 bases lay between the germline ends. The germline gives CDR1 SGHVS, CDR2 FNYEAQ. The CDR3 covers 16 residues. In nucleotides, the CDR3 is TGTGCCAGCAGCTTAGCCGGGAAACAGGGCTACAATGAGCAGTTCTTC. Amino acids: CASSLAGKQGYNEQFF. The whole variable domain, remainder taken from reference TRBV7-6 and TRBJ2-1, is GAGVSQSPRYKVTKRGQDVALRCDPISGHVSLYWYRQALGQGPEFLTYFNYEAQQDKSGLPNDRFSAERPEGSISTLTIQRTEQRDSAMYRCASSLAGKQGYNEQFFGPGTRLTVL.

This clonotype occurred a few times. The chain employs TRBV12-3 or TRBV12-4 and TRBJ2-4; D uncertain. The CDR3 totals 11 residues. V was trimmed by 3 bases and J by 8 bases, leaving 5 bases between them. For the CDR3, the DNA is TGTGCCAGCAGTTTCTCGGACATTCAGTACTTC. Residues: CASSFSDIQYF.

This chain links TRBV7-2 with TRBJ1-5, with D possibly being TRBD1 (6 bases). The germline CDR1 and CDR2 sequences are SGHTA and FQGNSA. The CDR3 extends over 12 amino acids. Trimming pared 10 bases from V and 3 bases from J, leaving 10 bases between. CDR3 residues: CATRGPNQPQHF. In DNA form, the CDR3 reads TGTGCCACCAGGGGTCCCAATCAGCCCCAGCATTTT.

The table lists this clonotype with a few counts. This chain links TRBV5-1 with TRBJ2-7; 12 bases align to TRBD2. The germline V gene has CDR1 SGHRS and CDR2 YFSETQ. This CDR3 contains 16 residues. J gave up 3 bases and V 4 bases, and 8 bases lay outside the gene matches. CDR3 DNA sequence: TGCGCCAGCAGCCCAAGGACTAGCGGGGTAATCTACGAGCAGTACTTC. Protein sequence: CASSPRTSGVIYEQYF.

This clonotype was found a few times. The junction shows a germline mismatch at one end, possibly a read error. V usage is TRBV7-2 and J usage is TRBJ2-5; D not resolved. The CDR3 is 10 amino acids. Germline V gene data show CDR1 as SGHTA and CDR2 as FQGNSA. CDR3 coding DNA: TGTGCCAGCAGCCCCATATCAGAGTTCTTC. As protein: CASSPISEFF.